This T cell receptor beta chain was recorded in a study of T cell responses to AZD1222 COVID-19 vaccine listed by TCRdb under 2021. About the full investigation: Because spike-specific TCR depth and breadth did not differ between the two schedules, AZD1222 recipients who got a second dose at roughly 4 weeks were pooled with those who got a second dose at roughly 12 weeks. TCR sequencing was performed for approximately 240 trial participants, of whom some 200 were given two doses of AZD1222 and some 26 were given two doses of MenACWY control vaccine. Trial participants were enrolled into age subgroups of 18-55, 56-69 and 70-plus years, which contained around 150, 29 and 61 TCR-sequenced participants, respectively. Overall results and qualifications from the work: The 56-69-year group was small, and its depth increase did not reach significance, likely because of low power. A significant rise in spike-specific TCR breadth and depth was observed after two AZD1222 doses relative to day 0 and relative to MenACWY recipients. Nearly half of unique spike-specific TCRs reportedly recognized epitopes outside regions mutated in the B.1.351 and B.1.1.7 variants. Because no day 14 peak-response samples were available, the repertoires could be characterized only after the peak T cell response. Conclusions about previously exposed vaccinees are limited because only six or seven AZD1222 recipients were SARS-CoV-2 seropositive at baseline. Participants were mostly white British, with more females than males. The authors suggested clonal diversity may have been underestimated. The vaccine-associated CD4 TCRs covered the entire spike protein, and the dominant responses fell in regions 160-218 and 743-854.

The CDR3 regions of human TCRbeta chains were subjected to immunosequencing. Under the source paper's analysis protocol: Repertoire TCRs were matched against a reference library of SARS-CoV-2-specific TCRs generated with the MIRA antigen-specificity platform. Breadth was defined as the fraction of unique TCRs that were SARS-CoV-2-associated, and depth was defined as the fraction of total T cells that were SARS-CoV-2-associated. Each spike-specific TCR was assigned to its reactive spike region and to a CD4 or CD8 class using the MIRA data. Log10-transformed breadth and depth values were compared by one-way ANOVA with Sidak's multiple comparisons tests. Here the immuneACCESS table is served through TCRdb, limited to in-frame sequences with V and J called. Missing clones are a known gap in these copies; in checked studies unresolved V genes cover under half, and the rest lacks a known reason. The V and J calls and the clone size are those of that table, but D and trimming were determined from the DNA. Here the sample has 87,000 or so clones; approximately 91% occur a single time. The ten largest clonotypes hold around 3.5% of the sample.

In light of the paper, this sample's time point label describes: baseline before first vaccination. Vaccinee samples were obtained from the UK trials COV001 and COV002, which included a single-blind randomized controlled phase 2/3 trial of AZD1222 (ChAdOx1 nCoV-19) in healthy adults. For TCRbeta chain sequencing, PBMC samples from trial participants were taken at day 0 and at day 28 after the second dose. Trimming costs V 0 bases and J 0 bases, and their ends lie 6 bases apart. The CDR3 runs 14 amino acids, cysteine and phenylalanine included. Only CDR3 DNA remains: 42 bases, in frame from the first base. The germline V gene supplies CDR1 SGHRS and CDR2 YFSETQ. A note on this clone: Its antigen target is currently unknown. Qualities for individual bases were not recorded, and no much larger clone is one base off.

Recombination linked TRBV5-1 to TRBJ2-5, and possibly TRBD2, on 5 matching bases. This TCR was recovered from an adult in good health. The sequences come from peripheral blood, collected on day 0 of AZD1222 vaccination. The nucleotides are TGCGCCAGCAGCTTGGCGACTAACCAAGAGACCCAGTACTTC. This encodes CASSLATNQETQYF.